The 10 T cell receptor beta chains listed next were all sequenced from one sample in a study of early T cells in non-severe SARS-CoV-2 infection. Via MiXCR, TCRdb re-called the 5' RACE reads, giving one row per CDR3 protein. The profile covers more than 35,000 distinct CDR3 sequences, with about 3.9% appearing a single time and less than 12% taken by the ten largest. The material sequenced was whole blood. These receptors all come from an adult who was a healthcare worker with PCR-confirmed SARS-CoV-2 infection or an uninfected control (not recorded which).

This clonotype was counted a few times. J is TRBJ2-3 and V is TRBV12-3 or TRBV12-4; D ambiguous. Trimming removed 1 base from V and 1 base from J, with 6 bases in between. The CDR3 sequence is 14 residues long. CDR3 sequence reads: CASSLVEGTDTQYF. For the CDR3, the DNA is TGTGCCAGCAGTTTAGTGGAAGGCACAGATACGCAGTATTTT.

This clonotype was found many times. This sequence joins TRBV20-1 and TRBJ1-4, with D possibly matching TRBD1 (6 bases). The germline V gene encodes CDR1 DFQATT and CDR2 SNEGSKA (reference sequence). The CDR3 length is 13 residues. Between the trimmed V and J ends, which lost 5 bases and 3 bases, there was a span of 10 bases. Here the CDR3 reads CSAGGQSNEKLFF. DNA for the CDR3: TGCAGTGCTGGGGGCCAGTCTAATGAAAAACTGTTTTTT.

This clonotype was seen at least ten times. The rearrangement links TRBV5-4 to TRBJ2-1; D unclear. Trimming shortened V by 2 bases and J by 7 bases, and 4 bases separated the two germline ends. CDR1 and CDR2 from the germline V gene are SGHNT and YYREEE (reference sequence). CDR3 length: 11 amino acids. CDR3 sequence (DNA): TGTGCCAGCAGCTTCATGAATGAGCAGTTCTTC. Translating gives CASSFMNEQFF.

This clonotype appeared many times. This chain joins TRBV6-2 or TRBV6-3 and TRBJ2-7; possible D gene TRBD2, 5 bases. V gave up 4 bases and J gave up 5 bases, with 18 bases separating them. CDR3 length: 15 residues. The V gene's germline CDR1 is MNHEY and CDR2 SVGEGT. The CDR3 spells CASSSALAGGDEQYV. The CDR3 nucleotides read TGTGCCAGCAGTTCGGCCCTAGCCGGAGGAGACGAGCAGTACGTC.

This clonotype was observed at least ten times. The chain is built from TRBV29-1 and TRBJ1-2; D remains unclear. The CDR3 spans 13 residues. V was pared by 2 bases and J by 0 bases, with 7 bases between. CDR1 and CDR2 (germline): SQVTM, ANQGSEA. The CDR3 DNA reads as TGCAGCGTTGAAAGCAGGACTAACTATGGCTACACCTTC. This encodes CSVESRTNYGYTF.

This clonotype was counted at least ten times. V is TRBV4-1 and J is TRBJ2-3, with 8 positions matching TRBD2. The junction had 11 bases not matched to a gene; V was cut back by 4 bases and J by 2 bases. There are 17 residues in the CDR3. Germline values: CDR1 MGHRA, CDR2 YSYEKL. CDR3 protein: CASSLGTGGPDTDTQYF. The CDR3 nucleotides read TGCGCCAGCAGCCTAGGCACGGGAGGGCCAGACACAGATACGCAGTATTTT.

As concerns this clonotype: A much larger clone is a single base away; this may be a read error. The chain links TRBV12-3 or TRBV12-4 to TRBJ2-5; 10 positions agree with TRBD2. This CDR3 comprises 15 residues. With 2 bases clipped from V and 7 bases from J, the junction kept 7 bases outside the gene matches. The CDR3 DNA reads TGTGCCAGCAGTTTACTGACTAGCGGGTTGGGGACCCAGTACTTC. Encoded protein: CASSLLTSGLGTQYF.

This clonotype appeared a few times. The V and J genes are TRBV18 and TRBJ1-5, with 9 bases identical to TRBD1. Germline V gene lookup returns CDR1 KGHSH and CDR2 LQKENI. Trimming cost V 6 bases and J 6 bases; bases outside gene matches: 9. The CDR3 consists of 15 residues. The CDR3 loop is CASSLGTGIPQPQHF. CDR3 nucleotides: TGTGCCAGCTCCCTAGGGACAGGGATTCCTCAGCCCCAGCATTTT.

V gene TRBV3-1 combines with J gene TRBJ2-3, with D hard to call. This CDR3 region has 15 residues. Germline CDR1 reads LGHDT; CDR2 reads YNNKEL (reference sequence). V lost 4 bases and J 1 base, leaving 12 bases between the germline ends. The chain's CDR3 is CASSPSARRTDTQYF. As DNA, the CDR3 is TGTGCCAGCAGCCCCAGTGCTAGACGCACAGATACGCAGTATTTT.

This clonotype has at least ten counts. V and J are TRBV24-1 and TRBJ2-3; 8 bases match TRBD2. The CDR3 consists of 15 residues. Per germline, CDR1 KGHDR and CDR2 SFDVKD. Trimming at V came to 4 bases and at J to 2 bases, leaving 4 bases not matched to a gene. The CDR3 here is CATSDPGGDTDTQYF. DNA for the CDR3: TGTGCCACCAGTGACCCGGGAGGGGACACAGATACGCAGTATTTT.